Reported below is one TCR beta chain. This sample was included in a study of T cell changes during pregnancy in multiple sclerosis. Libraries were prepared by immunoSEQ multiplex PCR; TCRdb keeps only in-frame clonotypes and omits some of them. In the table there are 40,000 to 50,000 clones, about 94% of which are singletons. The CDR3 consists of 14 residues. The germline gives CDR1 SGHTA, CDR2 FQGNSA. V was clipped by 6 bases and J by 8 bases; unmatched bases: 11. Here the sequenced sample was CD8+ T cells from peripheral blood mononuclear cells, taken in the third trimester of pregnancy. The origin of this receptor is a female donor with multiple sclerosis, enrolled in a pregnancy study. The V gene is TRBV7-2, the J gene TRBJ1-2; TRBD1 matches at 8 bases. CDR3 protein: CASSSRGRENGYTF. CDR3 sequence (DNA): TGTGCCAGCAGTTCCAGGGGGCGCGAGAACGGCTACACCTTC.